The 7 T cell receptor beta chains below all came from one sample that was sequenced in a study of OX40 agonist ivuxolimab in advanced cancers. Profiling relied on immunoSEQ multiplex PCR, and the TCRdb table lists in-frame clones only, not all of them. Found here are over 50,000 clones, approximately 86% of them singletons; the top ten hold under 0.65%. The sample consisted of CD4+ or CD8+ T cells sorted from blood, taken in a trial of the OX40 agonist ivuxolimab. All receptors derive from an adult with an advanced solid tumor such as melanoma, head and neck, liver or kidney cancer.

The DNA of the CDR3 is TGTGCCAGCAGCTTAGGGGCAGGGGACAAACAAGAGACCCAGTACTTC. As protein: CASSLGAGDKQETQYF. The genes are TRBV11-3 and TRBJ2-5; D may be TRBD1 (6 bases). This CDR3 has 16 amino acids. The germline gives CDR1 SGHNT, CDR2 YENEEA. V was trimmed by 1 base and J by 2 bases, leaving 14 bases between them.

V and J are TRBV11-2 and TRBJ2-2, with D perhaps TRBD1 (7 bases). The CDR3 runs 16 residues. V was shortened by 6 bases and J by 5 bases, with 19 bases between the two germline ends. Germline CDR1 SGHAT, CDR2 FQNNGV. CDR3 sequence (DNA): TGTGCCAGCAGACCACTGAAACAGGGGAGGACCGGGGAGCTGTTTTTT. Amino acids: CASRPLKQGRTGELFF.

This clone has just one count. V gene TRBV13 combines with J gene TRBJ2-5, with TRBD2 identical over 8 bases. The trim removed 1 base at V and 7 bases at J, leaving 5 bases unmatched. The CDR3 covers 14 residues. The germline V gene encodes CDR1 PRHDT and CDR2 FYEKMQ (reference sequence). The CDR3 spells CASSLESGGATQYF. The CDR3 nucleotides read TGTGCCAGCAGCTTAGAGAGCGGGGGCGCGACCCAGTACTTC.

The V call is TRBV19, the J call TRBJ2-1, with D uncertain. V lost 3 bases to trimming and J lost 2 bases, with 2 bases between them. The germline gives CDR1 LNHDA, CDR2 SQIVND (reference sequence). CDR3 length equals 12 residues. The CDR3 coding sequence is TGTGCCAGTAGTATGCCCTACAATGAGCAGTTCTTC. Translated, it gives CASSMPYNEQFF.

The chain carries TRBV28 and TRBJ2-7; 9 bases align to TRBD2. V gave up 2 bases and J gave up 1 base; unmatched junction bases: 12. CDR1 is MDHEN, CDR2 SYDVKM, per germline. There are 18 residues in the CDR3. CDR3 protein: CASSLRTGSSGNSYEQYF. The CDR3 nucleotides are TGTGCCAGCAGTTTACGAACGGGGTCTAGCGGGAATTCCTACGAGCAGTACTTC.

The chain carries TRBV19 and TRBJ2-3; 7 bases line up with TRBD2. With V trimmed by 2 bases and J by 1 base, 9 bases remained unmatched. Germline lookup yields CDR1 LNHDA and CDR2 SQIVND (reference sequence). CDR3 size: 17 residues. The CDR3 nucleotides are TGTGCCAGTAGTATACGGGCGCGGGAGCCGGGCACAGATACGCAGTATTTT. Encoded protein: CASSIRAREPGTDTQYF. Full variable domain (rest looked up from reference TRBV19 and TRBJ2-3): DGGITQSPKYLFRKEGQNVTLSCEQNLNHDAMYWYRQDPGQGLRLIYYSQIVNDFQKGDIAEGYSVSREKKESFPLTVTSAQKNPTAFYLCASSIRAREPGTDTQYFGPGTRLTVL.

The chain carries TRBV29-1 and TRBJ1-3; 7 bases are a match to TRBD1. The germline V gene has CDR1 SQVTM and CDR2 ANQGSEA. After removal of 5 bases from V and 4 bases from J, the junction contained 5 bases not matched to a gene. The CDR3 totals 13 residues. CDR3 coding DNA: TGCAGCGTTAACAGGGGAGGAGGAAACACCATATATTTT. It specifies CSVNRGGGNTIYF. Supplemented by reference TRBV29-1 and TRBJ1-3, the full variable domain reads SAVISQKPSRDICQRGTSLTIQCQVDSQVTMMFWYRQQPGQSLTLIATANQGSEATYESGFVIDKFPISRPNLTFSTLTVSNMSPEDSSIYLCSVNRGGGNTIYFGEGSWLTVV.